These T cell receptor beta chains were read from a single sample in a study of neurological immune-mediated disorders. TCRdb re-called the 5' RACE reads through MiXCR, storing one row per CDR3 protein. The data contain about 49,000 distinct CDR3 sequences, 9% to 10% of them seen just once; the ten biggest clones take up 1.6%. The sample consisted of PBMCs. The receptor source for this set is a middle-aged woman in good health. The CDR3 runs from the conserved cysteine through the conserved F or W. D genes are given only for firm matches. Some rows have no size entry. The others give once, few or many, or a class for an expanded clone.

clone_size	v_call	j_call	d_call	cdr3_nt	cdr3_aa
many	TRBV7-2	TRBJ1-4	NA	TGTGCCAGCAGCATAGACAGGTTTAATGAAAAACTGTTTTTT	CASSIDRFNEKLFF
NA	TRBV12-3/TRBV12-4	TRBJ1-4	NA	TGTGCCAGCAGATTTCAGGTTGCAACTAATGAAAAACTGTTTTTT	CASRFQVATNEKLFF
many	TRBV4-1	TRBJ1-5	TRBD1	TGCGCCAGCAGCCAAGGGACAGGGGGCTGGGGCAATCAGCCCCAGCATTTT	CASSQGTGGWGNQPQHF
NA	TRBV6-2/TRBV6-3	TRBJ1-1	NA	TGTGCCAGCAGTTACGAGGGGAGCACTGAAGCTTTCTTT	CASSYEGSTEAFF
many	TRBV27	TRBJ1-1	NA	TGTGCCAGCAGTTTAGGTATCAATACTGAAGCTTTCTTT	CASSLGINTEAFF
many	TRBV20-1	TRBJ2-3	NA	TGCAGTGCTAGAGATGTACAGGCCTTTAGCACAGATACGCAGTATTTT	CSARDVQAFSTDTQYF
many	TRBV5-1	TRBJ2-5	NA	TGCGCCAGCAGCTTGGACAGGGCCGGAGAGACCCAGTACTTC	CASSLDRAGETQYF
many	TRBV20-1	TRBJ2-3	NA	TGCAGTGCCCTGAGCGGCCTAGGACCAGATACGCAGTATTTT	CSALSGLGPDTQYF
many	TRBV7-2	TRBJ1-2	NA	TGTGCCAGCAGCGACCGCGGGACGGCGTATGGCTACACCTTC	CASSDRGTAYGYTF
many	TRBV30	TRBJ2-7	NA	TGTGCCTGTCGCGGGGGCAACGAGCAGTACTTC	CACRGGNEQYF
many	TRBV7-3	TRBJ1-1	NA	TGTGCCAGCAGCTTAAACTCGAACACTGAAGCTTTCTTT	CASSLNSNTEAFF
many	TRBV5-1	TRBJ2-1	TRBD2	TGCGCCAGCACGGGACTAGCGGGAGTTAATGAGCAGTTCTTC	CASTGLAGVNEQFF
many	TRBV7-2	TRBJ2-7	TRBD1	TGTGCCAGCAGCCCGGACGGGACAGGGCCCTACGAGCAGTACTTC	CASSPDGTGPYEQYF
many	TRBV15	TRBJ2-2	NA	TGTGCCACCAGCCGGGGCTCCGGGGAGCTGTTTTTT	CATSRGSGELFF
many	TRBV29-1	TRBJ2-5	NA	TGCAGCGTCACCCGGGTTCGGGAGACCCAGTACTTC	CSVTRVRETQYF
many	TRBV5-5	TRBJ2-3	NA	TGTGCCAGCAGCTCAAAGCCGGACAGCTTTAGGGGGGATACGCAGTATTTT	CASSSKPDSFRGDTQYF
many	TRBV10-3	TRBJ2-7	NA	TGTGCCATCAGTCGAGTAGTCGTTGGTTCGTACGAGCAGTACTTC	CAISRVVVGSYEQYF
many	TRBV20-1	TRBJ2-1	TRBD2	TGCAGTGCTATCGGGACTAGCGGGGGGGCGGTTAATGAGCAGTTCTTC	CSAIGTSGGAVNEQFF
many	TRBV12-3/TRBV12-4	TRBJ1-5	NA	TGTGCCAGCAGTCTTGACGGCCATCAGCCCCAGCATTTT	CASSLDGHQPQHF
many	TRBV4-1	TRBJ1-3	NA	TGCGCCAGCACCAACCCAGGGAGGAGAAACACCATATATTTT	CASTNPGRRNTIYF
NA	TRBV6-6	TRBJ1-5	NA	TGTGCCAGCAGTGGATCGCCCAATCAGCCCCAGCATTTT	CASSGSPNQPQHF
many	TRBV5-1	TRBJ2-6	TRBD1	TGCGCCAGCAGCATAGACAGGGACTCTGGGGCCAACGTCCTGACTTTC	CASSIDRDSGANVLTF
few	TRBV4-1	TRBJ2-5	TRBD2	TGCGCCAGCAGCCAAGAACCCGGGGGGGCCCCCCCGACCCAGTACTTC	CASSQEPGGAPPTQYF
many	TRBV20-1	TRBJ1-5	TRBD1	TGCAGTGCCAACTCCTGGACAGGTCAGCCCCAGCATTTT	CSANSWTGQPQHF
many	TRBV14	TRBJ2-1	NA	TGTGCCAGCAGTCCCCGGTACAATGAGCAGTTCTTC	CASSPRYNEQFF
many	TRBV7-3	TRBJ2-2	NA	TGTGCCAGCAGCGAAACATCGGGACAGAACACCGGGGAGCTGTTTTTT	CASSETSGQNTGELFF
many	TRBV29-1	TRBJ1-2	NA	TGCAGCCCTCATGTCAGCCATTCTTATGGCTACACCTTC	CSPHVSHSYGYTF
NA	TRBV7-2	TRBJ2-5	TRBD1	TGTGCCAGCAGCCCGGTGACAGGGTGGGGAGAGACCCAGTACTTC	CASSPVTGWGETQYF
many	TRBV7-2	TRBJ1-2	NA	TGTGCCAGCAGCCTTGACAGAGCTAACTATGGCTACACCTTC	CASSLDRANYGYTF
many	TRBV20-1	TRBJ1-3	NA	TGCAGTGCTAGAGGCCCGGGCGACGGCTCTGGAAACACCATATATTTT	CSARGPGDGSGNTIYF
many	TRBV18	TRBJ2-7	TRBD2	TGTGCCAGCTCCCCCAGGGGACTAGGGCGGTCCTACGAGCAGTACTTC	CASSPRGLGRSYEQYF
many	TRBV20-1	TRBJ2-7	NA	TGCAGTGCTAGAGACGAAGGGGCCCGGGACGAGCAGTACTTC	CSARDEGARDEQYF
many	TRBV27	TRBJ2-2	NA	TGTGCCAGCAGTTTATCGCAGGCCGCGAACACCGGGGAGCTGTTTTTT	CASSLSQAANTGELFF
many	TRBV14	TRBJ2-3	TRBD1	TGTGCCAGCAGCCGGGACAGGGCTACAGATACGCAGTATTTT	CASSRDRATDTQYF
many	TRBV5-1	TRBJ1-1	NA	TGCGCCAGCAGGCCCGGGGGAGGGGGGACGAACACTGAAGCTTTCTTT	CASRPGGGGTNTEAFF
many	TRBV12-3/TRBV12-4	TRBJ2-3	NA	TGTGCCAGCAGTTTTGGGGGGGGCTTAGGAAATACGCAGTATTTT	CASSFGGGLGNTQYF
NA	TRBV5-1	TRBJ2-7	NA	TGCGCCAACAGCCTACCAGATGGGGTGGGCAACTACGAGCAGTACTTC	CANSLPDGVGNYEQYF
many	TRBV20-1	TRBJ2-7	TRBD2	TGCAGTGCTAGACCCCTAGCGGGGGATTCCTACGAGCAGTACTTC	CSARPLAGDSYEQYF
NA	TRBV3-1	TRBJ2-5	TRBD2	TGTGCCAGCAGCCAAGTAACTAGCGGGAGGGCTGGTGGAGAGACCCAGTACTTC	CASSQVTSGRAGGETQYF
many	TRBV20-1	TRBJ2-3	TRBD2	TGCAGTGCTTCGACTACTAGCGGGGGGGCAACAGATACGCAGTATTTT	CSASTTSGGATDTQYF
many	TRBV6-1	TRBJ2-1	NA	TGTGCCAGCAGTGGCCGCATTGGGGAGAACAATGAGCAGTTCTTC	CASSGRIGENNEQFF
many	TRBV10-3	TRBJ2-5	TRBD2	TGTGCCATCAGTGTACGCGGGGGGGAGACCCAGTACTTC	CAISVRGGETQYF
many	TRBV7-3	TRBJ1-2	NA	TGTGCCAGCAGCTTAGGAACGCGCCACTATGGCTACACCTTC	CASSLGTRHYGYTF
many	TRBV24-1	TRBJ1-4	TRBD1	TGTGCCACCAGCGATGCCGGGACAGGAAATGAAAAACTGTTTTTT	CATSDAGTGNEKLFF
many	TRBV12-3/TRBV12-4	TRBJ2-7	NA	TGTGCCAGCAGTTTAGGGGTCCTCTCCTACGAGCAGTACTTC	CASSLGVLSYEQYF
many	TRBV20-1	TRBJ1-2	NA	TGCAGTGCTAGTCCTGCTAACTATGGCTACACCTTC	CSASPANYGYTF
many	TRBV18	TRBJ2-7	NA	TGTGCCAGCTCAGCGATAGCGGCCTCCTACGAGCAGTACTTC	CASSAIAASYEQYF
many	TRBV7-8	TRBJ1-1	TRBD1	TGTGCCAGCAGCTCCGGACAGGGTGCGAACACTGAAGCTTTCTTT	CASSSGQGANTEAFF
few	TRBV4-3	TRBJ1-3	NA	TGCGCCAGCAGCCAAGATCGGGCCTCTGGAAACACCATATATTTT	CASSQDRASGNTIYF
many	TRBV5-1	TRBJ1-1	TRBD1	TGCGCCAGCAGCCCGGACTCAGGGGGGTACACTGAAGCTTTCTTT	CASSPDSGGYTEAFF
NA	TRBV20-1	TRBJ2-3	TRBD1	TGCAGTGCTAGAGGGACAGGGACCTTCACAGATACGCAGTATTTT	CSARGTGTFTDTQYF
many	TRBV2	TRBJ2-5	TRBD1	TGTGCCAGCAGTCGTCCGGGACAGGGCATAGAGACCCAGTACTTC	CASSRPGQGIETQYF
many	TRBV12-3/TRBV12-4	TRBJ1-1	TRBD1	TGTGCCAGCAGGCGACAGGGAATGAACACTGAAGCTTTCTTT	CASRRQGMNTEAFF
many	TRBV18	TRBJ1-1	NA	TGTGCCAGCTCCGGGGGAGGGGACACTGAAGCTTTCTTT	CASSGGGDTEAFF
many	TRBV12-3/TRBV12-4	TRBJ1-1	NA	TGTGCCAGCGGCTCCTCGGATGGGACTGAAGCTTTCTTT	CASGSSDGTEAFF
many	TRBV12-3/TRBV12-4	TRBJ1-2	TRBD1	TGTGCCAGCAGTTCAGCGGGACAGGGATTTTTGGTCGATGGCTACACCTTC	CASSSAGQGFLVDGYTF